The entry that follows covers one T cell receptor beta chain sequence. This entry belongs to a study of blood T cell repertoires in COVID-19. The wider study: Sites in the United States, Italy and Spain provided acute and convalescent COVID-19 samples. Sample material is recorded as cDNA or gDNA derived from T cells, B-cell-depleted T cells, or PBMCs.

CDR3 length: 16 residues. Germline V gene lookup returns CDR1 SGHAT and CDR2 FQDESV (reference sequence). The V and J ends lost 5 bases and 1 base respectively, with 17 bases between them. As handled by the study authors: By means of reference gene primer amplification, nucleated cell counts were estimated. The repertoire was sequenced with immunoSEQ multiplex PCR; TCRdb's copy has only in-frame clones and lacks some. V, J and clone size are those of that table, while D and trimming were read from the DNA. The table shows some 100,000 clones, with roughly 76% occurring only once. This clonotype was sampled from a human donor in a cohort sampled during active COVID-19. V usage is TRBV11-1 and J usage is TRBJ1-1; D ambiguous. Sequencing input: peripheral blood. The chain's CDR3 is CASSPSRGGRNTEAFF. DNA of the CDR3: TGTGCCAGCAGCCCCTCACGAGGCGGGAGGAACACTGAAGCTTTCTTT. The variable domain in full, with the rest retrieved from reference TRBV11-1 and TRBJ1-1, is EAEVAQSPRYKITEKSQAVAFWCDPISGHATLYWYRQILGQGPELLVQFQDESVVDDSQLPKDRFSAERLKGVDSTLKIQPAELGDSAMYLCASSPSRGGRNTEAFFGQGTRLTVV.